The 10 T cell receptor beta chains below all came from one sample that was sequenced in a study of cytomegalovirus exposure and HLA in healthy donors. The PCR contained 60 Vbeta and 13 Jbeta primers. Some clones are missing from TCRdb's copy, which holds only in-frame ones; the method was immunoSEQ multiplex PCR. Of under 150,000 clones listed, roughly 82% are singletons. Specimen: PBMCs. The receptors here all came from a male donor in good health and CMV-seropositive.

This chain connects TRBV7-2 to TRBJ2-7, with 12 bases matching TRBD2. The V and J ends lost 5 bases and 5 bases, in that order; junction bases with no gene match: 4. In germline, CDR1 is SGHTA, CDR2 FQGNSA. The CDR3 covers 14 residues. The CDR3 sequence: CASSMTSGRNEQYF. DNA of the CDR3: TGTGCCAGCAGCATGACTAGCGGGAGAAACGAGCAGTACTTC. The variable domain in full, with the rest retrieved from reference TRBV7-2 and TRBJ2-7, is GAGVSQSPSNKVTEKGKDVELRCDPISGHTALYWYRQSLGQGLEFLIYFQGNSAPDKSGLPSDRFSAERTGGSVSTLTIQRTQQEDSAVYLCASSMTSGRNEQYFGPGTRLTVT.

This chain connects TRBV5-1 to TRBJ2-7; 12 nucleotides line up with TRBD2. CDR1 SGHRS and CDR2 YFSETQ come from the germline V gene. V shed 4 bases and J 4 bases; nucleotides not matched to a gene: 12. This CDR3 contains 17 residues. CDR3 sequence: CASSRNQRLAGVYEQYF. The CDR3 DNA sequence: TGCGCCAGCAGCCGAAACCAAAGACTAGCGGGAGTGTACGAGCAGTACTTC.

This chain connects TRBV6-4 to TRBJ1-5; D gene uncertain. In germline, CDR1 is MRHNA, CDR2 SNTAGT. The ends were cut back, 4 bases at V and 7 bases at J, with 17 bases in the middle. This CDR3 has 15 residues. The CDR3 sequence is CASSVIPDGGQPQHF. The CDR3 DNA is TGTGCCAGCAGTGTTATCCCGGACGGAGGGCAGCCCCAGCATTTT.

V is TRBV6-1 and J is TRBJ2-5, with 8 bases aligning to TRBD1. CDR1 MNHNS and CDR2 SASEGT come from the germline V gene. J was trimmed by 7 bases and V by 11 bases; bases with no gene match: 15. The CDR3 has 14 amino acids. For the CDR3, the DNA is TGTGCCGGGTCGGACAGGGCTGCCGGCGGGACCCAGTACTTC. This translates into CAGSDRAAGGTQYF.

This chain links TRBV7-3 with TRBJ2-5; 9 bases align to TRBD1. The J call may not be correct, given that the DNA end is closer to TRBJ2-7. From germline, CDR1 is SGHTA and CDR2 FQGTGA. The CDR3 is 16 amino acids. CDR3 in amino acids: CASSLYPGTGSYEQYF. The CDR3 DNA follows: TGTGCCAGCAGCTTATATCCAGGGACAGGGTCGTACGAGCAGTACTTC.

V usage is TRBV29-1 and J usage is TRBJ1-3; D ambiguous. The CDR3 has 13 residues. V lost 4 bases to trimming and J lost 0 bases, with 7 bases between them. Germline CDR1 is SQVTM and CDR2 is ANQGSEA. The CDR3 coding sequence is TGCAGCGTTGCGCTATTCTCTGGAAACACCATATATTTT. It is translated as CSVALFSGNTIYF.

The CDR3 DNA follows: TGTGCCACCAGCAGAGATAGGAGCGACTACGAGCAGTACTTC. Protein sequence: CATSRDRSDYEQYF. J is TRBJ2-7 and V is TRBV15; D unclear. There are 14 residues in the CDR3. Germline V gives CDR1 LNHNV, CDR2 YYDKDF (reference sequence). V shed 0 bases and J shed 3 bases, with 9 bases lying between them.

This sequence joins TRBV4-3 and TRBJ2-2; TRBD2 matches at 10 bases. This CDR3 is built from 19 residues. J lost 4 bases, V lost 3 bases, and 14 bases had no gene match. Germline CDR1 is LGHNA and CDR2 is YSLEER. The CDR3 spells CASSQRSGRAGGGTGELFF. The CDR3 nucleotides are TGCGCCAGCAGCCAGCGCAGCGGGAGGGCCGGGGGAGGCACCGGGGAGCTGTTTTTT.

The gene calls are TRBV10-3 and TRBJ2-2; maybe TRBD1 (6 bases). The V end was cut by 4 bases, the J end by 3 bases, with 12 bases between. This CDR3 is 15 amino acids long. Germline CDR1 ENHRY, CDR2 SYGVKD. Written as DNA, the CDR3 is TGTGCCATCAGTGCCGGGACACCGGACACCGGGGAGCTGTTTTTT. Amino acids: CAISAGTPDTGELFF.

The V gene is TRBV15, the J gene TRBJ2-1; the D gene is possibly TRBD2 (5 bases). Per the germline V gene, CDR1 is LNHNV and CDR2 is YYDKDF (reference sequence). The length of the CDR3 is 15 residues. Trimming stripped 3 bases from V and 6 bases from J, with 15 bases between. In DNA form, the CDR3 reads TGTGCCACCAGCAGCGCCCGAGGCGGGCTCAATGAGCAGTTCTTC. This translates into CATSSARGGLNEQFF.